The next 9 T cell receptor beta chains were all read from a single sample in a study of blood T cell repertoires in COVID-19. The method was immunoSEQ multiplex PCR; TCRdb's version includes in-frame clones alone and lacks a portion of them. The sample consists of 160,000 or so clones, more than 65% of them appearing once. Material: PBMCs or T cells enriched from blood (not recorded which). Receptors originate from a man aged 55 to 70 who had recovered from COVID-19.

Here the CDR3 reads CASSIEAENGYTF. DNA of the CDR3: TGTGCCAGTAGTATAGAGGCGGAGAATGGCTACACCTTC. The genes are TRBV19 and TRBJ1-2; D unclear. CDR1 and CDR2 from the germline V gene are LNHDA and SQIVND (reference sequence). V was cut by 0 bases and J by 6 bases, with 8 bases left in between. The CDR3 is 13 residues long.

This chain uses TRBV7-9 with TRBJ1-4; the D gene is possibly TRBD1 (5 bases). This CDR3 contains 15 residues. Trimming left V 6 bases short and J 10 bases short, with 21 bases between. From germline, CDR1 is SEHNR and CDR2 FQNEAQ (reference sequence). The CDR3 sequence: CASRGSGPGGGKLFF. DNA for the CDR3: TGTGCCAGCAGGGGAAGCGGCCCCGGGGGAGGAAAACTGTTTTTT.

The chain combines TRBV5-6 with TRBJ1-5, with 7 bases lining up with TRBD1. V shed 1 base, J shed 5 bases, and the junction held 9 bases outside the gene matches. Germline-derived CDR1 and CDR2 are SGHDT and YYEEEE. The CDR3 consists of 16 residues. CDR3 DNA sequence: TGTGCCAGCAGCTTGACAGGAAGGGGGCTCGATCAGCCCCAGCATTTT. Amino acid sequence: CASSLTGRGLDQPQHF.

The V call is TRBV5-1, the J call TRBJ2-3, with D perhaps matching TRBD2 (5 bases). V lost 3 bases and J 4 bases, leaving 12 bases between the germline ends. The germline gives CDR1 SGHRS, CDR2 YFSETQ. This CDR3 has 14 residues. CDR3 coding DNA: TGCGCCAGCAGCTCCGAATGGGGAGCAGATACGCAGTATTTT. Translated: CASSSEWGADTQYF.

The chain carries TRBV19 and TRBJ2-5; no clear D. Germline CDR1 and CDR2: LNHDA and SQIVND (reference sequence). The CDR3 contains 15 residues. V dropped 5 bases and J dropped 2 bases, with 15 bases sitting between them. Written as DNA, the CDR3 is TGTGCCAGTAGTCCGCCTACCAGCGAACAAGAGACCCAGTACTTC. Amino acid sequence: CASSPPTSEQETQYF.

The gene calls are TRBV5-1 and TRBJ1-2; no reliable D call. This CDR3 comprises 13 residues. Germline CDR1 is SGHRS and CDR2 is YFSETQ. Trimming took off 0 bases at V and 8 bases at J, with 11 bases between the two ends. CDR3: CASSLAGGGGYTF. The CDR3 DNA is TGCGCCAGCAGCTTGGCCGGTGGAGGAGGCTACACCTTC.

This chain connects TRBV5-1 to TRBJ2-2; 8 bases fit TRBD2. This CDR3 contains 13 residues. Unmatched junction bases numbered 1, after V lost 4 bases and J lost 5 bases. Germline V gene data show CDR1 as SGHRS and CDR2 as YFSETQ. The chain's CDR3 is CASSREGTGELFF. CDR3 DNA: TGCGCCAGCAGCCGGGAGGGAACCGGGGAGCTGTTTTTT.

This clone was observed a handful of times. The chain has TRBV7-9 and TRBJ2-1; 8 positions match TRBD1. Germline V gene lookup returns CDR1 SEHNR and CDR2 FQNEAQ (reference sequence). There are 15 residues in the CDR3. With V trimmed by 7 bases and J by 6 bases, 11 bases remained unmatched. This chain's CDR3 is CASTHGQGKPNEQFF. The CDR3 coding sequence is TGTGCCAGCACCCACGGACAGGGAAAACCCAATGAGCAGTTCTTC.

The chain joins TRBV2 to TRBJ1-5; TRBD1 aligns across 7 bases. V gave up 3 bases and J gave up 4 bases; unmatched junction bases: 3. Germline CDR1 SNHLY, CDR2 FYNNEI. The CDR3 contains 14 residues. CDR3 sequence reads: CASSEDRPNQPQHF. CDR3 in DNA: TGTGCCAGCAGTGAGGACAGGCCGAATCAGCCCCAGCATTTT.